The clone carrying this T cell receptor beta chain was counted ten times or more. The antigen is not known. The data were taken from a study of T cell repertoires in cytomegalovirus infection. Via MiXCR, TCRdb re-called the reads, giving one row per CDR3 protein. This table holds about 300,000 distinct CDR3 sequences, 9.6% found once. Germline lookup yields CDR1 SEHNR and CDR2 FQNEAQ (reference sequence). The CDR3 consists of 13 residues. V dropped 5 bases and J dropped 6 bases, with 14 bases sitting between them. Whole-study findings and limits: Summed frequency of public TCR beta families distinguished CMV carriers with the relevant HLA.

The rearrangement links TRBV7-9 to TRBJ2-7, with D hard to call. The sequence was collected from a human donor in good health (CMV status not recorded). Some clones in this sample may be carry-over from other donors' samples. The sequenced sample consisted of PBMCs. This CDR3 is CASSLGVASEQYF. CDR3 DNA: TGTGCCAGCAGCCTTGGTGTGGCTAGCGAGCAGTACTTC.